What follows are 32 T cell receptor beta chains derived from one specimen sequenced in a study of blood T cell repertoires in COVID-19. Generated by immunoSEQ multiplex PCR, the TCRdb table keeps only in-frame clones and is missing some. The table has approximately 490,000 clones, roughly nine tenths seen once. Sequenced: PBMCs or T cells enriched from blood (not recorded which). The receptors shown here come from a woman aged 55-69 years who had recovered from COVID-19.

The gene calls are TRBV13 and TRBJ2-7; no clear D. V was clipped by 0 bases and J by 2 bases, with 14 bases between them. Germline CDR1 PRHDT, CDR2 FYEKMQ (reference sequence). This CDR3 is built from 16 residues. CDR3 DNA sequence: TGTGCCAGCAGCTTAGGCCTGGGTAACAGCCCCTACGAGCAGTACTTC. Amino acid sequence: CASSLGLGNSPYEQYF.

This rearrangement joins TRBV30 to TRBJ2-5; 12 bases fit TRBD2. Per germline, CDR1 GTSNPN and CDR2 SVGIG (reference sequence). Germline trimming cut 5 bases from V and 6 bases from J; bases unmatched to any gene: 13. The CDR3 extends over 16 amino acids. CDR3 amino acids: CAWGLAGFPRGKTQYF. CDR3 DNA sequence: TGTGCCTGGGGACTAGCGGGGTTTCCACGTGGAAAGACCCAGTACTTC.

V is TRBV5-1 and J is TRBJ2-3, with 8 positions matching TRBD2. V dropped 0 bases and J dropped 1; count of bases not matched to a gene: 4. Germline CDR1 is SGHRS and CDR2 is YFSETQ. The CDR3 runs 16 residues. The CDR3 is CASSLGGSGGTDTQYF. CDR3 DNA: TGCGCCAGCAGCTTGGGCGGTAGCGGGGGCACAGATACGCAGTATTTT.

The gene calls are TRBV6-1 and TRBJ1-6, with D perhaps TRBD1 (5 bases). Germline values: CDR1 MNHNS, CDR2 SASEGT. Deletions cut 3 bases from V and 8 bases from J, with 14 bases between. CDR3 length: 15 residues. The CDR3 region has the DNA TGTGCCAGCAGTGAGGTCGGCAGGGTTTATTCACCCCTCCACTTT. It encodes CASSEVGRVYSPLHF.

The rearrangement links TRBV5-1 to TRBJ1-1; TRBD1 might be the D (5 bases). V gave up 0 bases and J gave up 7 bases, with 7 bases separating them. This CDR3 region has 12 residues. Germline V gives CDR1 SGHRS, CDR2 YFSETQ. The DNA for the CDR3 is TGCGCCAGCAGCTTGGTTCAGGGTGAAGCTTTCTTT. Translated, it gives CASSLVQGEAFF.

The V and J genes are TRBV9 and TRBJ1-2, with a weak D call TRBD1 (6 bases). The V and J ends lost 3 bases and 6 bases respectively, with 15 bases between them. Germline V lookup: CDR1 SGDLS, CDR2 YYNGEE. The CDR3 length is 14 residues. This CDR3 is CASSAPGVLDGYTF. As DNA, the CDR3 is TGTGCCAGCAGCGCCCCAGGGGTTCTGGATGGCTACACCTTC.

V usage is TRBV5-1 and J usage is TRBJ1-1; the D gene is possibly TRBD1 (5 bases). V lost 0 bases and J 4 bases, leaving 10 bases between the germline ends. Germline V gene sequence: CDR1 SGHRS, CDR2 YFSETQ. The CDR3 covers 14 residues. CDR3 nucleotide sequence: TGCGCCAGCAGCTTGGTAGGGACTGGCACTGAAGCTTTCTTT. It is translated as CASSLVGTGTEAFF.

V and J are TRBV18 and TRBJ1-2; tentatively, D is TRBD1 (5 bases). The V end lost 4 bases, the J end lost 0 bases, and 9 bases lay between the germline ends. This CDR3 is 14 amino acids long. Per the germline V gene, CDR1 is KGHSH and CDR2 is LQKENI. CDR3 region: CASSQGPSNYGYTF. As DNA, the CDR3 is TGTGCCAGCTCACAGGGGCCCTCTAACTATGGCTACACCTTC.

The genes are TRBV10-3 and TRBJ2-1, with TRBD1 as a possible D gene (6 bases). The germline CDR1 and CDR2 sequences are ENHRY and SYGVKD. The CDR3 extends over 15 amino acids. V lost 4 bases and J 6 bases, leaving 16 bases between the germline ends. The CDR3 region has the DNA TGTGCCATCAGTGGAAACAGGGTTCGGGTCAATGAGCAGTTCTTC. As protein: CAISGNRVRVNEQFF.

The V and J genes are TRBV5-4 and TRBJ1-1; 7 nucleotides match TRBD1. Germline V gene lookup returns CDR1 SGHNT and CDR2 YYREEE (reference sequence). This CDR3 comprises 16 residues. Losses at the gene ends were 0 bases for V and 0 bases for J; bases not matched to a gene: 5. The CDR3 sequence: CASSLGPTGMNTEAFF. In DNA form, the CDR3 reads TGTGCCAGCAGCTTGGGGCCGACAGGGATGAACACTGAAGCTTTCTTT.

The V and J genes are TRBV28 and TRBJ1-5; D may be TRBD1 (5 bases). Germline V gene lookup returns CDR1 MDHEN and CDR2 SYDVKM. The CDR3 loop spans 15 amino acids. V lost 3 bases to trimming and J lost 4 bases, with 13 bases between them. Here the CDR3 reads CASSFPWGENQPQHF. In DNA form, the CDR3 reads TGTGCCAGCAGTTTCCCGTGGGGGGAGAATCAGCCCCAGCATTTT.

This clone appeared once. The chain has TRBV12-2 and TRBJ1-1; the table names TRBD1, a call not compared with the DNA. TRBV12-2 is listed as a pseudogene. CDR3 length: 14 amino acids. CDR3 DNA: TGTGCAAGTCGCTTAGACAGGGTGAACACTGAAGCTTTCTTT. This codes for CASRLDRVNTEAFF.

The chain links TRBV2 to TRBJ1-1, with 9 bases that match TRBD1. With V trimmed by 6 bases and J by 6 bases, 8 bases remained unmatched. In germline, CDR1 is SNHLY, CDR2 FYNNEI. The length of the CDR3 is 14 residues. The CDR3 region is CASRGTGGIAEAFF. CDR3 sequence (DNA): TGTGCCAGCAGGGGTACAGGGGGCATCGCTGAAGCTTTCTTT.

The chain employs TRBV6-1 and TRBJ1-5; no definite D call. Germline loops: CDR1 MNHNS, CDR2 SASEGT. The V end lost 0 bases, the J end lost 7 bases, and 19 bases lay between the germline ends. The CDR3 is made up of 17 amino acids. The CDR3 loop is CASSEALRISLGQPQHF. CDR3 DNA sequence: TGTGCCAGCAGTGAAGCGCTTCGGATTAGTCTAGGACAGCCCCAGCATTTT.

This clone was observed once. As DNA, the CDR3 is TGTGCCAGCAGTTATACAGGGGGCGAAAGAGGCTACACCTTC. Residues: CASSYTGGERGYTF. The rearrangement joins TRBV27 to TRBJ1-2; TRBD1 matches at 9 bases. The J segment lost 8 bases and the V segment lost 4 bases, leaving 8 bases of the junction unmatched. CDR1 MNHEY and CDR2 SMNVEV come from the germline V gene (reference sequence). The CDR3 spans 14 residues.

V usage is TRBV7-2 and J usage is TRBJ2-6, with D perhaps matching TRBD2 (6 bases). Germline-derived CDR1 and CDR2 are SGHTA and FQGNSA. The CDR3 sequence is 15 residues long. Deletions cut 7 bases from V and 0 bases from J, with 10 bases between. The CDR3 region is CASTKGGSGANVLTF. The CDR3 DNA is TGTGCCAGCACGAAGGGAGGCTCTGGGGCCAACGTCCTGACTTTC.

The J gene is TRBJ1-2, the V gene TRBV30, with 7 bases fitting TRBD1. This CDR3 is built from 14 residues. Germline CDR1 and CDR2: GTSNPN and SVGIG (reference sequence). V shed 2 bases, J shed 4 bases, and the junction held 7 bases outside the gene matches. This CDR3 reads CAWSRGPVSYGYTF. Here the CDR3 DNA reads TGTGCCTGGAGTAGGGGGCCGGTCTCCTATGGCTACACCTTC.

This chain uses TRBV7-8 with TRBJ2-3; 9 bases agree with TRBD2. The V segment lost 11 bases and the J segment 6 bases; nucleotides outside the gene matches: 15. This CDR3 contains 15 residues. Looked up from germline, CDR1 is SGHVS and CDR2 is FQNEAQ. CDR3: CAVSGLAGSLDTQYF. CDR3 nucleotides: TGTGCCGTCAGTGGCCTAGCGGGGTCCCTGGATACGCAGTATTTT.

The rearrangement joins TRBV29-1 to TRBJ2-7, with a tentative D call TRBD1 (6 bases). Trimming cost V 4 bases and J 6 bases, with 10 bases left between them. This CDR3 is 11 amino acids long. CDR1 SQVTM and CDR2 ANQGSEA come from the germline V gene. CDR3 region: CSVATGSEQYV. CDR3 coding DNA: TGCAGCGTTGCAACAGGGAGCGAGCAGTACGTC.

J is TRBJ1-4 and V is TRBV11-2, with TRBD1 matching 11 bases. From germline, CDR1 is SGHAT and CDR2 FQNNGV. V dropped 4 bases and J dropped 8; count of bases not matched to a gene: 12. The CDR3 contains 17 residues. This CDR3 is CASSSGQGASNKEKLFF. The CDR3 DNA follows: TGTGCCAGCAGCTCCGGACAGGGGGCGTCGAATAAGGAAAAACTGTTTTTT.

The V call is TRBV29-1, the J call TRBJ2-1; D is perhaps TRBD1 (5 bases). The V end was cut by 1 base, the J end by 6 bases, with 10 bases between. The CDR3 consists of 13 residues. Germline values: CDR1 SQVTM, CDR2 ANQGSEA. This chain's CDR3 is CSVEGGNGNEQFF. The CDR3 nucleotides read TGCAGCGTTGAAGGGGGCAATGGCAATGAGCAGTTCTTC.

V is TRBV20-1 and J is TRBJ1-1; D gene ambiguous. Germline V gene data show CDR1 as DFQATT and CDR2 as SNEGSKA (reference sequence). CDR3 size: 11 residues. The V and J ends lost 1 base and 11 bases respectively, with 11 bases between them. In nucleotides, the CDR3 is TGCAGTGCTAGAGTTGGATTCGGGGCTTTCTTT. It encodes CSARVGFGAFF.

The V and J genes are TRBV4-2 and TRBJ1-1; 7 nucleotides line up with TRBD1. Germline-derived CDR1 and CDR2 are LGHNA and YNFKEQ. The ends lost 4 bases at V and 5 bases at J; junction bases unmatched: 10. The CDR3 is made up of 15 amino acids. The CDR3: CASSLTGDVGTEAFF. CDR3 DNA: TGTGCCAGCAGCCTAACAGGGGATGTAGGAACTGAAGCTTTCTTT.

The V gene is TRBV9, the J gene TRBJ1-6, with 10 positions matching TRBD1. CDR1 and CDR2 (germline): SGDLS, YYNGEE. V dropped 3 bases and J dropped 8; count of bases not matched to a gene: 2. The CDR3 covers 14 residues. CDR3 nucleotides: TGTGCCAGCAGCGCAGGACAGGGGGATTCACCCCTCCACTTT. It encodes CASSAGQGDSPLHF. Supplemented by reference TRBV9 and TRBJ1-6, the full variable domain reads DSGVTQTPKHLITATGQRVTLRCSPRSGDLSVYWYQQSLDQGLQFLIQYYNGEERAKGNILERFSAQQFPDLHSELNLSSLELGDSALYFCASSAGQGDSPLHFGNGTRLTVT.

V gene TRBV4-1 combines with J gene TRBJ2-3; the match to TRBD1 covers 7 bases. The ends lost 0 bases at V and 2 bases at J; junction bases unmatched: 11. The CDR3 is 18 amino acids. The germline V gene has CDR1 MGHRA and CDR2 YSYEKL. As DNA, the CDR3 is TGCGCCAGCAGCCAAGATCGGGGCGACAGGGTTTACACAGATACGCAGTATTTT. This sequence encodes CASSQDRGDRVYTDTQYF.

The chain carries TRBV27 and TRBJ1-1; the match to TRBD1 covers 10 bases. With 5 bases clipped from V and 2 bases from J, the junction kept 8 bases outside the gene matches. The CDR3 has 16 residues. Germline loops: CDR1 MNHEY, CDR2 SMNVEV (reference sequence). The CDR3 here is CASSLPTGGHNTEAFF. DNA of the CDR3: TGTGCCAGCAGTCTACCGACAGGGGGCCATAACACTGAAGCTTTCTTT.

V and J are TRBV4-1 and TRBJ1-4; possibly TRBD1 for D (5 bases). V gave up 3 bases and J gave up 3 bases, with 14 bases separating them. The CDR3 has 16 residues. Germline V gene sequence: CDR1 MGHRA, CDR2 YSYEKL. CDR3 bases: TGCGCCAGCAGCCATTATAAAGGGGAGGCTAATGAAAAACTGTTTTTT. Translating gives CASSHYKGEANEKLFF.

The rearrangement links TRBV24-1 to TRBJ2-3; TRBD1 matches at 7 bases. This CDR3 is 15 amino acids long. Germline CDR1 and CDR2: KGHDR and SFDVKD. J gave up 2 bases and V 2 bases, and 3 bases lay outside the gene matches. Here the CDR3 reads CATSDSGQPTDTQYF. DNA for the CDR3: TGTGCCACCAGTGATTCGGGACAGCCCACAGATACGCAGTATTTT.

The chain combines TRBV11-2 with TRBJ1-6; 9 bases match TRBD1. This CDR3 comprises 17 residues. With 3 bases clipped from V and 7 bases from J, the junction kept 10 bases outside the gene matches. The germline V gene encodes CDR1 SGHAT and CDR2 FQNNGV. The CDR3 sequence is CASSFSPTGTGNSPLHF. The DNA of the CDR3 is TGTGCCAGCAGCTTTTCACCTACCGGGACAGGGAATTCACCCCTCCACTTT.

This sequence joins TRBV10-3 and TRBJ1-2; D gene uncertain. The length of the CDR3 is 15 residues. The V end lost 6 bases, the J end lost 2 bases, and 16 bases lay between the germline ends. CDR1 ENHRY and CDR2 SYGVKD come from the germline V gene. Here the CDR3 DNA reads TGTGCCATCAGGCCCAGGATAGAACCGAACTATGGCTACACCTTC. Protein product: CAIRPRIEPNYGYTF.

The chain employs TRBV2 and TRBJ1-2, with 7 bases identical to TRBD1. J lost 8 bases, V lost 7 bases, and 7 bases had no gene match. This CDR3 has 12 residues. Germline V gives CDR1 SNHLY, CDR2 FYNNEI. Here the CDR3 DNA reads TGTGCCAGCACTACAGGGGCGCAAGGCTACACCTTC. The encoded protein is CASTTGAQGYTF.

The chain couples TRBV2 to TRBJ2-7; 7 positions match TRBD2. Trimming cost V 6 bases and J 7 bases; bases outside gene matches: 9. Germline values: CDR1 SNHLY, CDR2 FYNNEI. The length of the CDR3 is 13 residues. The chain's CDR3 is CASRPRGVGEQYV. The CDR3 region has the DNA TGTGCCAGCAGGCCCCGGGGGGTGGGAGAGCAGTACGTC.